The TCR beta chain under discussion was sequenced for a study of T cell responses to AZD1222 COVID-19 vaccine. Study-wide points: Only a handful of AZD1222 recipients, more than 5 in all, had baseline seropositivity. Repertoires were obtained solely post-peak T cell response.

TCRdb keeps only in-frame clones here, not all; method: immunoSEQ multiplex PCR. The table lists some 110,000 clones, 88% of them singletons. Second-dose intervals near 4 or 12 weeks were combined. On this clone: Its antigen is not known.

The CDR3 extends over 19 amino acids. V lost 0 bases and J lost 0, with 21 bases in between. Specimen: peripheral blood, collected 28 days after the second AZD1222 dose. The rearrangement joins TRBV23-1 to TRBJ2-7; D is tentatively TRBD1 or TRBD2 (5 bases each). TRBV23-1 is an ORF, with its function uncertain. This sequence originates from an adult who received the AZD1222 COVID-19 vaccine. This CDR3 is CASSQSSNKEGRSSYEQYF. DNA of the CDR3: TGCGCCAGCAGTCAATCGTCTAATAAAGAGGGACGGAGCTCCTACGAGCAGTACTTC.